This T cell receptor beta chain was sequenced in a study of T-cell memory formation after mild COVID-19. Whole-study context: Across donors, TCR clusters were largely donor specific.

Overall study findings and caveats: Pre-infection memory already had some responding clones, implying cross-reactive memory joined. Clones that got smaller from day 15 to 85 had even CD4/CD8, while clones growing later tipped toward CD4+. CD4+ contracting clones were found mainly in CM and EM, and CD8+ ones in EMRA.

Each CDR3 protein is one row after TCRdb ran MiXCR on the 5' RACE reads. The sample has around 320,000 distinct CDR3 sequences, approximately 29% seen once. This clonotype was seen more than once but under ten times. Its specificity is not known. CDR1 and CDR2 (germline): DFQATT, SNEGSKA (reference sequence). The CDR3 loop spans 14 amino acids. V shed 5 bases and J shed 0 bases, with 14 bases lying between them. The sample taken for sequencing was PBMCs or a T cell subset sorted from them (not recorded which). The genes are TRBV20-1 and TRBJ2-7; perhaps TRBD1 as D (6 bases). This TCR was sampled from an adult woman who had mild COVID-19 (a few samples of this study predate the infection). Cell type and time point are not known. CDR3 protein: CSALEPRGSYEQYF. In nucleotides, the CDR3 is TGCAGTGCTCTGGAACCCAGGGGCTCCTACGAGCAGTACTTC.